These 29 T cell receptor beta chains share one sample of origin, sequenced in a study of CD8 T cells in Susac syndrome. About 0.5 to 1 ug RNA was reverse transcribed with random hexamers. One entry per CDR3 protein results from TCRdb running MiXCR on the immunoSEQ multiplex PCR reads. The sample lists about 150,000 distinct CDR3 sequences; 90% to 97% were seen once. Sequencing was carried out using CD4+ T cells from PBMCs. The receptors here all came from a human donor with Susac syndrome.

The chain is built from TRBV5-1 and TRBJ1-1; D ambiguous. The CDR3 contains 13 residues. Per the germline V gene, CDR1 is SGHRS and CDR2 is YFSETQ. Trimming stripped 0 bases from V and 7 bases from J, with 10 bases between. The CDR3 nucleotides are TGCGCCAGCAGCTTGGGCAACAAGGTTGAAGCTTTCTTT. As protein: CASSLGNKVEAFF. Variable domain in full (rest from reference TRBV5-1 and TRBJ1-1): KAGVTQTPRYLIKTRGQQVTLSCSPISGHRSVSWYQQTPGQGLQFLFEYFSETQRNKGNFPGRFSGRQFSNSRSEMNVSTLELGDSALYLCASSLGNKVEAFFGQGTRLTVV.

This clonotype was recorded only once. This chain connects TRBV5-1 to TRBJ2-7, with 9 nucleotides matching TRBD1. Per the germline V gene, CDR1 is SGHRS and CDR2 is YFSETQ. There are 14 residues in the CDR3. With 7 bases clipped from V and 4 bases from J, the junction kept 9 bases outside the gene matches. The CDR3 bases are TGCGCCAGCGAGTCCGGGACAGGGTCTTACGAGCAGTACTTC. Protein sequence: CASESGTGSYEQYF.

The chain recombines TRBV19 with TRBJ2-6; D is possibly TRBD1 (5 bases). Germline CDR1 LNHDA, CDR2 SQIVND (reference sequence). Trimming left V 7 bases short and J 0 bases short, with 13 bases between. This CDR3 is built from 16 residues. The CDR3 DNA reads TGTGCCAGTACCGTGGGGCAGGCCTCTGGGGCCAACGTCCTGACTTTC. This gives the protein CASTVGQASGANVLTF.

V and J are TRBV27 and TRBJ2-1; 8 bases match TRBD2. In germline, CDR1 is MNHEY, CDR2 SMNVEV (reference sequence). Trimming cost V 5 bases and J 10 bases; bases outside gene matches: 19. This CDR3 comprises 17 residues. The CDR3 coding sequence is TGTGCCAGCAGTATCGACCAGGGAGGGCTAGCGGGTAGCGAGCAGTTCTTC. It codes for CASSIDQGGLAGSEQFF.

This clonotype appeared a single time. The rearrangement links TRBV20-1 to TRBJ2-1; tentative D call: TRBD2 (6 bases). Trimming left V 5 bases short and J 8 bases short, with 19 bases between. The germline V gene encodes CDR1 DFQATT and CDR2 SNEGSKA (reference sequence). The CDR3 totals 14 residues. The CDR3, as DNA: TGCAGTGCTCCGGCCGGGACTCTACGGGATGAGCAGTTCTTC. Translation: CSAPAGTLRDEQFF.

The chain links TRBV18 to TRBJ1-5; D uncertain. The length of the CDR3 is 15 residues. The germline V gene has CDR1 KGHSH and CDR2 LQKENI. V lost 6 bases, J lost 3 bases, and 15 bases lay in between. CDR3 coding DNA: TGTGCCAGCTCTCTCAGACCGGATGACAATCAGCCCCAGCATTTT. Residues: CASSLRPDDNQPQHF.

The CDR3 DNA is TGCAGCGGGACAGTGGGGCCCAATGAGCAGTTCTTC. It encodes CSGTVGPNEQFF. This chain connects TRBV29-1 to TRBJ2-1; weak D call: TRBD1 (6 bases). V gave up 7 bases and J gave up 6 bases, with 13 bases separating them. Germline V CDR1 and CDR2: SQVTM, ANQGSEA. This CDR3 spans 12 amino acids.

CDR3 amino acids: CSAIGTSLEQYF. The DNA for the CDR3 is TGCAGTGCGATTGGGACTAGCCTCGAGCAGTACTTC. The V and J genes are TRBV20-1 and TRBJ2-7, with 9 positions matching TRBD2. CDR3 length: 12 amino acids. Per germline, CDR1 DFQATT and CDR2 SNEGSKA (reference sequence). With V trimmed by 6 bases and J by 6 bases, 6 bases remained unmatched.

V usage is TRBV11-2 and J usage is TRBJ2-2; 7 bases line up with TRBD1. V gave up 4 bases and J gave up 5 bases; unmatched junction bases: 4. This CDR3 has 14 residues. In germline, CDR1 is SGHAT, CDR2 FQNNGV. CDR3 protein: CASSSRQGTGELFF. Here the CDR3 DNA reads TGTGCCAGCAGCTCCCGACAGGGAACCGGGGAGCTGTTTTTT.

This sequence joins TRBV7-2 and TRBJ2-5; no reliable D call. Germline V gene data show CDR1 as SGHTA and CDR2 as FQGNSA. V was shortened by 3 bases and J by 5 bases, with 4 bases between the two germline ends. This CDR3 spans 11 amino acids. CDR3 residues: CASSFFETQYF. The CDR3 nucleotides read TGTGCCAGCAGCTTTTTCGAGACCCAGTACTTC.

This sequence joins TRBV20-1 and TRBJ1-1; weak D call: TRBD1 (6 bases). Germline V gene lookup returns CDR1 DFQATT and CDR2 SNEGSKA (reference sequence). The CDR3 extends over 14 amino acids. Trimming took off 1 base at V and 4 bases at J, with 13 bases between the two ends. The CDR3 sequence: CSARGGGGRTEAFF. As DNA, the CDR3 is TGCAGTGCTAGAGGTGGGGGGGGCCGCACTGAAGCTTTCTTT.

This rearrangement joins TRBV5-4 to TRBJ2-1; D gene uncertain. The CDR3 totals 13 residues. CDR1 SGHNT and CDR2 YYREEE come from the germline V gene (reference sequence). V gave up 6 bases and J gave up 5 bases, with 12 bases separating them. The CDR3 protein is CASTSGRDNEQFF. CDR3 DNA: TGTGCCAGCACCTCGGGCAGAGACAATGAGCAGTTCTTC.

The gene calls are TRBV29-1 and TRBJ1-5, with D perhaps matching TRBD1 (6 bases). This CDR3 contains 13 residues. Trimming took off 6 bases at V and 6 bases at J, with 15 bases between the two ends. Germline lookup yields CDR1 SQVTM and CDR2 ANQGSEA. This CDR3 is CSVITGWGQPQHF. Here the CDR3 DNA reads TGCAGCGTGATCACAGGGTGGGGTCAGCCCCAGCATTTT. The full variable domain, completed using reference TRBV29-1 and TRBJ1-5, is SAVISQKPSRDICQRGTSLTIQCQVDSQVTMMFWYRQQPGQSLTLIATANQGSEATYESGFVIDKFPISRPNLTFSTLTVSNMSPEDSSIYLCSVITGWGQPQHFGDGTRLSIL.

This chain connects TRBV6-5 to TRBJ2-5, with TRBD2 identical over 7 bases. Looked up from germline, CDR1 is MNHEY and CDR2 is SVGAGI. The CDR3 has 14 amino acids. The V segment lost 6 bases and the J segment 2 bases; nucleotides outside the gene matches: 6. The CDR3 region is CASRNQRDQETQYF. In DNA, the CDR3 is TGTGCCAGCAGAAACCAGCGGGATCAAGAGACCCAGTACTTC.

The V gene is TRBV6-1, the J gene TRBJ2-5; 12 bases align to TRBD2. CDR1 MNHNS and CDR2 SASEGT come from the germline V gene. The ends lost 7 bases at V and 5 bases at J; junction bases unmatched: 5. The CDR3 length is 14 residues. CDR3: CASKVGTSGETQYF. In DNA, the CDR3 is TGTGCCAGCAAAGTGGGGACTAGCGGGGAGACCCAGTACTTC.

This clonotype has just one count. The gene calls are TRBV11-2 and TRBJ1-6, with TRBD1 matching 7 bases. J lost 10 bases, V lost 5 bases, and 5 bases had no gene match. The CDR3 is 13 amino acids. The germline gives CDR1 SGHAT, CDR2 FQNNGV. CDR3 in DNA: TGTGCCAGCAGCGCAGGGGGAAGGTCACCCCTCCACTTT. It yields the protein CASSAGGRSPLHF.

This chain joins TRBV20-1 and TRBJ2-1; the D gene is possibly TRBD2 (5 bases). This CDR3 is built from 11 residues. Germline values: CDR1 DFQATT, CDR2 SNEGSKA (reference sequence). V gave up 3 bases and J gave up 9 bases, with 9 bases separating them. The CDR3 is CSASRGSEQFF. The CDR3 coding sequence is TGCAGTGCTAGTCGTGGGAGTGAGCAGTTCTTC.

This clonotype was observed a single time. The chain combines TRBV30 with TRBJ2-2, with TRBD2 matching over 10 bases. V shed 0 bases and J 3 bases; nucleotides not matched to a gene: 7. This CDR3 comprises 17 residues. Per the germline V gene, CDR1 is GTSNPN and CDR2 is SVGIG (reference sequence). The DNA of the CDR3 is TGTGCCTGGAGTGTCCTTACTAGCGGGGACCACACCGGGGAGCTGTTTTTT. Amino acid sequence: CAWSVLTSGDHTGELFF.

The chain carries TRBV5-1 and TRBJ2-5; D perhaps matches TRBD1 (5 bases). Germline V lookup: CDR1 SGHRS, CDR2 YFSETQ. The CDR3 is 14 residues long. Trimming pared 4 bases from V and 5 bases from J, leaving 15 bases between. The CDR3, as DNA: TGCGCCAGCAGCCGATCACCAGGGATGGAGACCCAGTACTTC. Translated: CASSRSPGMETQYF.

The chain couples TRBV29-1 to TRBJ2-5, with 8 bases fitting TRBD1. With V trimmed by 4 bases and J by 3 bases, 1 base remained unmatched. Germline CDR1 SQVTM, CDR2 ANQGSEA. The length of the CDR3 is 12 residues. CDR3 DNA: TGCAGCGTTGGACAGGGGAAAGAGACCCAGTACTTC. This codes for CSVGQGKETQYF.

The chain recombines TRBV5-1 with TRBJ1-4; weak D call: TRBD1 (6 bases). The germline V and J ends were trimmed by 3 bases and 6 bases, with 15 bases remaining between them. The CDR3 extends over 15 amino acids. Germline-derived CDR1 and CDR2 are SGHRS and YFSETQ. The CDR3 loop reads CASSWNGGGDEKLFF. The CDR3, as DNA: TGCGCCAGCAGCTGGAATGGGGGCGGGGATGAAAAACTGTTTTTT.

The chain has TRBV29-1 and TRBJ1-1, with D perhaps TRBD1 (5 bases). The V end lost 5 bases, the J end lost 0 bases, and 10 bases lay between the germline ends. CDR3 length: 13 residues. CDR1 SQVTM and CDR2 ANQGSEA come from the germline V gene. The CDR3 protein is CSVQGVMNTEAFF. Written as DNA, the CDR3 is TGCAGCGTTCAGGGCGTCATGAACACTGAAGCTTTCTTT.

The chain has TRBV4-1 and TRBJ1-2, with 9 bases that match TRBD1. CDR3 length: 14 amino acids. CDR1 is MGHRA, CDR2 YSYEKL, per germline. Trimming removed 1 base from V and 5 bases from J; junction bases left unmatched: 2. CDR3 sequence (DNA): TGCGCCAGCAGCCAAGCCGGACAGGGGTATGGCTACACCTTC. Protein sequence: CASSQAGQGYGYTF.

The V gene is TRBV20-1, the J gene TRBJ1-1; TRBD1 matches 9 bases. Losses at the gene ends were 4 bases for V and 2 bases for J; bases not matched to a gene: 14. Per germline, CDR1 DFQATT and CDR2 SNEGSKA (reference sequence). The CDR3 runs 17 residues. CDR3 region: CSAIRPGTGRLNTEAFF. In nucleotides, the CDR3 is TGCAGTGCTATTCGCCCCGGGACAGGGAGACTAAACACTGAAGCTTTCTTT.

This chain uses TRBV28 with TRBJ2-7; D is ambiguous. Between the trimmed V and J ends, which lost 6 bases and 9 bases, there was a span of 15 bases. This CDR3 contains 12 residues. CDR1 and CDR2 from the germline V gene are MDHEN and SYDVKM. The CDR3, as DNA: TGTGCCAGCAGAGAACCGGGCACCGGGCAGTACTTC. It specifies CASREPGTGQYF.

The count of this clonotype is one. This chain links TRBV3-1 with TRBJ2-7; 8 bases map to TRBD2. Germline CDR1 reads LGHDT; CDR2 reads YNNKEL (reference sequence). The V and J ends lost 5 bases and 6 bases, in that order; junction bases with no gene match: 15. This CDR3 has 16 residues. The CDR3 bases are TGTGCCAGCAGCGCGAGTGAGCGGGGGAAGTCACGCGAGCAGTACTTC. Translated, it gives CASSASERGKSREQYF.

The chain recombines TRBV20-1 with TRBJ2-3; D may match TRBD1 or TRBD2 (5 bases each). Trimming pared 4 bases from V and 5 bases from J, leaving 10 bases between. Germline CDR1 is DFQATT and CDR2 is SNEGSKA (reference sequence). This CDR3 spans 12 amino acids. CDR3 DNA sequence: TGCAGTGCTATGGGGGTGGTAGATACGCAGTATTTT. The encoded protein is CSAMGVVDTQYF.

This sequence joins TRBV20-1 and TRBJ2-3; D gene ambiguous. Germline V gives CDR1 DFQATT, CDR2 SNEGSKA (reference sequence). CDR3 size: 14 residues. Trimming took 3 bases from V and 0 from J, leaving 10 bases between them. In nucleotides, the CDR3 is TGCAGTGCTAGGCCCCTGCATAGCACAGATACGCAGTATTTT. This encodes CSARPLHSTDTQYF.

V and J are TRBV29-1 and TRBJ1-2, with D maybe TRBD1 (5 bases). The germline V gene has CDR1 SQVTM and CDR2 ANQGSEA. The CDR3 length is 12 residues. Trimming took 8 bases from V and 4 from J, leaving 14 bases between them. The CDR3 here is CSYTEGTYGYTF. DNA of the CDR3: TGCAGCTATACCGAGGGGACCTATGGCTACACCTTC.